The source of this T cell receptor (beta chain) is a study of beta chain features in type 1 diabetes listed by TCRdb under 2018. In terms of the full investigation: Mean age, gender distribution, total cell number and subset yield were not different between patients and healthy donors. A total of 85 million to 140 million sorted cells were examined across all samples, and the number of cells per subset was strongly correlated with RNA yield. In the study, recently diagnosed type 1 diabetes patients and matched healthy donors were compared on the TCRB repertoires of their sorted circulating CD4+ T cell subsets. Regulatory and stem cell-like memory subsets were isolated from only 8 patients and roughly 8 healthy donors, whereas naive and central memory subsets came from all 30 or so donors. Study-wide conclusions, independent of this receptor: Because small numbers of individuals were included in the HLA sub-analyses, any influence of HLA type on TCRB rearrangement was left unresolved. Type 1 diabetes patients showed a moderate but significant shortening of TCRB CDR3 length in all four CD4+ subsets. The naive, central memory and regulatory TCRB repertoires appeared to resemble one another more closely among patients than among healthy donors. At VDJ recombination sites, type 1 diabetes patients had fewer insertions and more deleted nucleotides, which implies abnormalities in thymic rearrangement. Shorter templates might be favored by PCR, yet because patient and control samples were amplified and corrected together, any such skew would affect both groups equally. Because cDNA was sequenced instead of genomic DNA, highly expressing activated cells could be over-represented, though the groups showed no difference in activation or CD3 levels.

As regards this clone: Its antigen target is currently unknown. No base quality information exists; no much larger clone differs at one position.

Trimming at the junction amounts to 7 bases on V and 2 bases on J, and the germline ends lie 18 bases apart. The CDR3 has 16 amino acids, counting the end cysteine and phenylalanine. The only DNA kept is the CDR3, 48 bases in frame from the first base. Sequences SNHLY (CDR1) and FYNNEI (CDR2) are obtained from the germline V gene. Each donor gave one peripheral blood draw, averaging roughly 120 mL, which was collected into heparinised tubes. Naive, central memory, regulatory and stem cell-like memory CD4+ T cells were sorted on a BD FACSAria II using a panel including CD45RO, CCR7, CD25, CD127, CD95 and CD27. All sorted populations exceeded 95% purity. Right away, PBMCs were isolated by Lymphoprep density gradient centrifugation and were stained directly, with no culture step. So that batch effects would be minimized, each experiment stained and sorted samples in pairs, pairing one healthy donor with one patient.

The entire amount of isolated RNA was reverse transcribed using the High Capacity cDNA Reverse Transcription Kit, so the sequenced TCRB transcripts were expressed ones. Deep immunoSEQ sequencing was applied to naive, central memory and regulatory T cell samples, giving an average of about 3.4 million total reads per sample. Sorted cells were lysed in RLT buffer, and RNA was extracted using DNase-treated RNeasy Micro or Mini kits according to cell number. To prevent cross-contamination, every cell subset was processed on its own, while patient and healthy donor samples were processed together. TCRB sequences were amplified from cDNA with the immunoSEQ multiplex PCR, producing 87-bp fragments spanning the CDR3 region. Amplicons were sequenced on the Illumina HiSeq platform. The study's own analysis went as follows. Synthetic template baselines were used to correct PCR bias computationally, reads within Hamming distance 2 were collapsed together, and singletons that could not be merged were discarded. Reads were aligned to IMGT to assign V, D and J genes, CDR3 length, and insertions or deletions at six rearrangement sites. Within each subset, clonotype counts were normalized to the number of sorted cells before true diversity and Gini coefficients were calculated with the tcR R package. The overlap coefficient, calculated on TCRB nucleotide sequences, was used to quantify repertoire sharing. Out-of-frame TCRB sequences from naive cells were analyzed as a proxy for the pre-selection repertoire. This is the immuneACCESS table as TCRdb keeps it, with only in-frame sequences that have V and J called. A part of the clones is gone; compared with another copy, unresolved V genes explain less than half, and the rest is unexplained. The V and J calls and clone size are taken from that table; D and trimming were inferred from the DNA. The sample records roughly 240,000 clones, about 23% of which are singletons. In total, the top ten clones hold around 0.012% of the sample.

Sequenced material: naive CD4+ T cells from blood. The sample's cell subset or site label, in plain terms: true naive CD4+ T cells. Recombination joined TRBV2 with TRBJ1-5; 5 matching bases give a weak D call of TRBD1. This TCR was sampled from a woman aged 25-40 years with type 1 diabetes. CDR3 reads: CASTLGGQGGNQPQHF. The sequenced DNA is TGTGCCAGCACCCTCGGTGGCCAGGGTGGCAATCAGCCCCAGCATTTT.